Described below is a single TCR beta chain sequence and its context. The specificity of this receptor is unknown. Qualities for individual bases were not recorded, and no much larger clone is one base off. The germline V gene (reference sequence) gives CDR1 as LNHDA and CDR2 as SQIVND. Measured from the cysteine to the phenylalanine, the CDR3 is 14 residues long. Only CDR3 DNA remains: 42 bases, in frame from the first base. V loses 5 bases of germline sequence and J loses 6 bases, and the interval between the two ends is 16 bases. The collaborating institutions used their own protocols to collect whole blood in K2EDTA tubes. For TCRbeta analysis, collaborators shipped samples in one of three forms: frozen whole blood, isolated PBMCs, or DNA extracted from either of those sample types. The entry originates in a study of blood T cell repertoires in COVID-19 (dated by TCRdb to 2018 to 2021). Background for the entire study: The collaborator samples originated in the United States, Italy and Spain and spanned the acute and convalescent phases of COVID-19. The material from the prospective study consisted of cDNA or gDNA derived from T cells, B-cell-depleted T cells, or PBMCs. Deeply sampled blood TCRbeta repertoires from subjects exposed to, actively infected with, or recovered from COVID-19 were included in the dataset. The repertoires were made available in a free public database intended to serve as a resource for research on the immune response to SARS-CoV-2. The samples were drawn from two sources: the first 160 participants of the ongoing ImmuneRACE study, and 1,200 or so subjects contributed by 6 global collaborators. The sample metadata nearly always contained a de-identified subject ID, COVID-19 status, age in years and sex. Where available, HLA class I and class II types were taken from metadata supplied by the sample provider and were not determined by assay-based typing.

What the authors observed across the whole study: Clinical and demographic metadata were provided uncurated, with the amount varying by source and participant.

The immunoSEQ Assay, a bias-controlled multiplex PCR, was used to amplify TCRbeta CDR3 regions from genomic DNA. Processing in the source paper ran as follows. The number of nucleated cells in each sample was estimated from the amplification of reference gene primers within the assay. To quantify the absolute abundance of each unique TCRbeta CDR3 rearrangement, sequence reads were collapsed and filtered. For each sample, productive Simpson clonality was calculated as the square root of Simpson's diversity index across productive rearrangements. TCRdb took over this immuneACCESS table, retaining in-frame rearrangements with V and J assigned. Such tables are incomplete; in checked studies, under half of the missing clones stem from an unresolved V gene, and the remainder is unexplained. The V and J calls and the clone size are those of that table, but D and trimming were determined from the DNA. This sample gives about 120,000 clones in total; 65% to 90% of them show up just once. The ten top clones hold about 6.9% of the sample.

This chain is built from TRBV19 and TRBJ1-1, and perhaps TRBD1 as D gene, on 6 matching bases. This clonotype originated in an elderly man with active or convalescent COVID-19. The sequencing sample was made of peripheral blood. The nucleotide sequence reads as follows: TGTGCCAGTAGTCGCTGGACAGCCGCCCCTGAAGCTTTCTTT. This encodes CASSRWTAAPEAFF.